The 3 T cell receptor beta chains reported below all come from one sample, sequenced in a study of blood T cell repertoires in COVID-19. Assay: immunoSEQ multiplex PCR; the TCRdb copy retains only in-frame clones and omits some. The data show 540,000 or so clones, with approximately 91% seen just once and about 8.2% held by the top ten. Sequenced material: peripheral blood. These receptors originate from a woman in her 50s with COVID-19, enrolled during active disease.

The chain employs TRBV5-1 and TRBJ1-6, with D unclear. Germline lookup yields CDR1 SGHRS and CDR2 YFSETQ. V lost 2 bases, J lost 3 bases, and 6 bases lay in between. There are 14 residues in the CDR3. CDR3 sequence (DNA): TGCGCCAGCAGCTTCGGAGACTATAATTCACCCCTCCACTTT. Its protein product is CASSFGDYNSPLHF.

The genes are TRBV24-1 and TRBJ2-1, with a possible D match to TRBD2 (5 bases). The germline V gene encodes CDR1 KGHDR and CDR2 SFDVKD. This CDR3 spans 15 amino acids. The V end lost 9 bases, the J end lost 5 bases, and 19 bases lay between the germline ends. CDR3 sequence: CATAPSEGLDNEQFF. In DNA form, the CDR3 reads TGTGCCACCGCCCCCAGCGAGGGATTGGACAATGAGCAGTTCTTC.

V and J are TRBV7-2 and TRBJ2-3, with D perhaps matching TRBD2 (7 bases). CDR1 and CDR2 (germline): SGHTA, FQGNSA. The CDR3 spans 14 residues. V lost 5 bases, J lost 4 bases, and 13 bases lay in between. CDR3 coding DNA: TGTGCCAGCAGCCTCGGGCGGGGGCCAGATACGCAGTATTTT. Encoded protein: CASSLGRGPDTQYF.